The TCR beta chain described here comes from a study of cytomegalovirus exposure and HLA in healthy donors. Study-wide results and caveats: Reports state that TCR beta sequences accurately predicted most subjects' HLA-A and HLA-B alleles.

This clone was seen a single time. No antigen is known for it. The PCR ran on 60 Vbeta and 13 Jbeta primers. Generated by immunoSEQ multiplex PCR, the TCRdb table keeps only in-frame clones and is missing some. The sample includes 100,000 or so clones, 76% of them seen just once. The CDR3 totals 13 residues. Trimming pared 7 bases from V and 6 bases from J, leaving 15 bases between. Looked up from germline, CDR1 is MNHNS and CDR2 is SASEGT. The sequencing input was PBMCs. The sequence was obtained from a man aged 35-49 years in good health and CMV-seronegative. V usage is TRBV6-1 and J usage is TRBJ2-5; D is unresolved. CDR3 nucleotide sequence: TGTGCCAGCACAGACCACAGTGAGAAGACCCAGTACTTC. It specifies CASTDHSEKTQYF.